This T cell receptor beta chain was identified in a study of cytomegalovirus exposure and HLA in healthy donors. CDR3 length: 11 amino acids. The ends were cut back, 8 bases at V and 6 bases at J, with 8 bases in the middle. CDR1 is MNHEY and CDR2 is SVGAGI in the germline V gene. There were likely unrecorded immune exposures, though donors were nominally healthy when sampled. General study results and limits: Researchers counted 150 to 200 TCR beta chains as cytomegalovirus-associated.

Comment on this clone: No antigen is known for it.

The primer mix had 60 Vbeta and 13 Jbeta primers. Generated by immunoSEQ multiplex PCR, the TCRdb table keeps only in-frame clones and is missing some. The profile covers about 130,000 clones, with roughly 75% appearing a single time and roughly 5% taken by the ten largest. This sequence joins TRBV6-5 and TRBJ1-3; D is uncertain. The receptor was isolated from a man between 25 and 39 years old in good health and CMV-seronegative. Sequenced sample: PBMCs. The CDR3 spells CASQRQNTIYF. DNA for the CDR3: TGTGCCAGCCAACGACAAAACACCATATATTTT.